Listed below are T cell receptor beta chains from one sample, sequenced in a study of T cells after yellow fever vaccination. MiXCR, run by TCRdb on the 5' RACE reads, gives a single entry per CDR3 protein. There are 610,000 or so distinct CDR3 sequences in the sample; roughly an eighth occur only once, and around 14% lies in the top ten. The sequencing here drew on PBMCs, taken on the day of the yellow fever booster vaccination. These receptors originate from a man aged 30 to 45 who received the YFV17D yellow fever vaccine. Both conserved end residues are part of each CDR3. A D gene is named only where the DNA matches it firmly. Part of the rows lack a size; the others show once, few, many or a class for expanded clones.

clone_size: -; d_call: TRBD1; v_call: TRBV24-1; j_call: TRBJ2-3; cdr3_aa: CATSSPRGQGTDTQYF; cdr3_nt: TGTGCCACCAGTTCCCCGAGGGGACAGGGAACAGATACGCAGTATTTT
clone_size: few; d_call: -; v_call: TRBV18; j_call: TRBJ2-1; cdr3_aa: CASSPPGINEQFF; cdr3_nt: TGTGCCAGCTCACCACCAGGAATCAATGAGCAGTTCTTC
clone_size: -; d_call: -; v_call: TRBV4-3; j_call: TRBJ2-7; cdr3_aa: CASSQDQGFAYEQYF; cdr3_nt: TGCGCCAGCAGCCAAGATCAAGGGTTCGCCTACGAGCAGTACTTC
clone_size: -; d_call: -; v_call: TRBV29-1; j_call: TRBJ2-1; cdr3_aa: CSVEVLNEQFF; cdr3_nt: TGCAGCGTTGAAGTGCTGAATGAGCAGTTCTTC
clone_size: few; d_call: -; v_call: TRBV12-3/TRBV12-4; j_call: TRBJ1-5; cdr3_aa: CASSLERGRQPQHF; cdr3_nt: TGTGCCAGCAGTTTAGAGCGGGGACGTCAGCCCCAGCATTTT
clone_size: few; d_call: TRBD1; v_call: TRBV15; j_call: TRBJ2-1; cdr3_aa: CATSAWTGVNEQFF; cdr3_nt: TGTGCCACCAGCGCCTGGACAGGGGTCAATGAGCAGTTCTTC
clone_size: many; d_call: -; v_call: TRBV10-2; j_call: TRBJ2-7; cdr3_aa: CASSNGGAYEQYF; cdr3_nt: TGCGCCAGCAGTAACGGTGGGGCCTACGAGCAGTACTTC
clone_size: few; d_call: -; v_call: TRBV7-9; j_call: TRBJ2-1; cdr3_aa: CASSLEGGGGLSF; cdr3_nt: TGTGCCAGCAGCTTAGAGGGCGGCGGGGGCCTCAGCTTC
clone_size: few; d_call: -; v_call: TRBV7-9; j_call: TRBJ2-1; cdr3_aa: CASSHGTYGQGQFF; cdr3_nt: TGTGCCAGCAGCCACGGGACCTACGGGCAAGGGCAGTTCTTC
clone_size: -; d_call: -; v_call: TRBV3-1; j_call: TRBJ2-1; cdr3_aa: CASSPRDQTGRPFF; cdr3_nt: TGTGCCAGCAGCCCTCGGGACCAAACGGGTAGACCGTTCTTC
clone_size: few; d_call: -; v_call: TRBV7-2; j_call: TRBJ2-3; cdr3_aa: CASSPIRDFTDTQYF; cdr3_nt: TGTGCCAGCAGCCCGATCCGGGACTTCACAGATACGCAGTATTTT
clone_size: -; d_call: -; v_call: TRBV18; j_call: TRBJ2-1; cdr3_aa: CASSPSRENEQFF; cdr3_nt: TGTGCCAGCTCACCCTCGAGGGAAAATGAGCAGTTCTTC
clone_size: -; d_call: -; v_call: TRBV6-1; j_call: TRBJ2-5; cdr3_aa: CASSRTGTSGTQYF; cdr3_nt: TGTGCCAGCAGCCGTACAGGGACCTCTGGGACCCAGTACTTC
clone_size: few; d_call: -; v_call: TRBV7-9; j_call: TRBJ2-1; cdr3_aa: CASTIAGASYNEQFF; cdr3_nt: TGTGCCAGCACCATTGCAGGGGCTTCCTACAATGAGCAGTTCTTC
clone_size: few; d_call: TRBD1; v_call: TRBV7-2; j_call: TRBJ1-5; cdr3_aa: CASSVQGGGQPQHF; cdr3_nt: TGTGCCAGCAGCGTACAGGGGGGAGGTCAGCCCCAGCATTTT
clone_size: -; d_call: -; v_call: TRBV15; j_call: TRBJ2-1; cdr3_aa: CATSRGAAQQFF; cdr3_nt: TGTGCCACCAGCAGAGGGGCAGCCCAGCAGTTCTTC
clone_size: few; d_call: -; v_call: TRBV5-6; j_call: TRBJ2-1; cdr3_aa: CASSLAGTQFF; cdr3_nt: TGTGCCAGCAGCTTGGCCGGGACGCAGTTCTTC
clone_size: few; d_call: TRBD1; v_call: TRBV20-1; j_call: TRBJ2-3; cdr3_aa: CSAIPGQYTDTQYF; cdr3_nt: TGCAGTGCTATCCCGGGACAGTACACAGATACGCAGTATTTT
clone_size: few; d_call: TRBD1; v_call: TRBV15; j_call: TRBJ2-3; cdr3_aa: CATSRTGSTDTQYF; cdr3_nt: TGTGCCACCAGCAGGACAGGGAGCACAGATACGCAGTATTTT
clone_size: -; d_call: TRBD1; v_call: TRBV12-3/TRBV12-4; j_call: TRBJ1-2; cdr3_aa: CASSTTGGGGYTF; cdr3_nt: TGTGCCAGCAGTACTACAGGGGGCGGAGGCTACACCTTC
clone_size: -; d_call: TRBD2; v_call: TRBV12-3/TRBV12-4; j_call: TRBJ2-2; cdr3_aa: CASSLGLAGEKAGELFF; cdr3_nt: TGTGCCAGCAGTTTAGGTCTAGCGGGAGAAAAGGCCGGGGAGCTGTTTTTT
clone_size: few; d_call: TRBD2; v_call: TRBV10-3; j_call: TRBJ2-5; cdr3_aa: CAISEGLAGEETQYF; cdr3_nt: TGTGCCATCAGTGAAGGGCTTGCGGGAGAAGAGACCCAGTACTTC
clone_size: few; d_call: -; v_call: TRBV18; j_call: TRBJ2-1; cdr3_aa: CASSQRTGYEQFF; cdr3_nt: TGTGCCAGCTCACAGAGGACGGGGTATGAGCAGTTCTTC
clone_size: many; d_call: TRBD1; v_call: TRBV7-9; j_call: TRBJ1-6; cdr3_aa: CASSEQGQNPNSPLHF; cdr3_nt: TGTGCCAGCAGCGAACAGGGACAGAACCCTAATTCACCCCTCCACTTT
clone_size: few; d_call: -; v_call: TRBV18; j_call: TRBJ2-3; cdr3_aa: CASSPETPPDTQYF; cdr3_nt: TGTGCCAGCTCACCTGAGACACCTCCGGATACGCAGTATTTT
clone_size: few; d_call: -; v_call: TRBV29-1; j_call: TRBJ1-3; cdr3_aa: CSVAPDSGNTIYF; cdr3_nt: TGCAGCGTGGCACCAGACTCTGGAAACACCATATATTTT
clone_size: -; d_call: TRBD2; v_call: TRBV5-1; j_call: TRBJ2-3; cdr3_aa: CASRSWAGGFEDTQYF; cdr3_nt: TGCGCCAGCAGAAGTTGGGCGGGAGGATTTGAAGATACGCAGTATTTT
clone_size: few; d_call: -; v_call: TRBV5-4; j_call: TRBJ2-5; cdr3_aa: CASSPGRGGETQYF; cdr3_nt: TGTGCCAGCAGCCCGGGACGAGGGGGAGAGACCCAGTACTTC
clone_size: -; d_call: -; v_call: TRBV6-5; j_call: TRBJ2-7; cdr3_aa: CASSYSLQPPYEQYF; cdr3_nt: TGTGCCAGCAGTTACTCGTTGCAGCCACCCTACGAGCAGTACTTC
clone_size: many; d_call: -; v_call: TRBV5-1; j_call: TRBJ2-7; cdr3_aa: CASSLDRRSYEQYF; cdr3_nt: TGCGCCAGCAGCTTGGATCGCCGGTCCTACGAGCAGTACTTC
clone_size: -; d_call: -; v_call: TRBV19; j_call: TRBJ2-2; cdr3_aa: CASTYRVGNTGELFF; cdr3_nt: TGTGCCAGTACCTACAGGGTGGGGAACACCGGGGAGCTGTTTTTT
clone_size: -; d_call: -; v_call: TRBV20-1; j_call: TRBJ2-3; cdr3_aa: CSARGASPGQYF; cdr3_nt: TGCAGTGCTAGAGGAGCAAGCCCAGGGCAGTATTTT
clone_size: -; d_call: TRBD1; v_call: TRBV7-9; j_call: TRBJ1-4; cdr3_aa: CASSLDRVRGEKLFF; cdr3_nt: TGTGCCAGCAGCCTGGACAGGGTACGAGGTGAAAAACTGTTTTTT
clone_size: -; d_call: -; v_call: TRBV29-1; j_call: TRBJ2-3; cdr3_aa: CSAWGNTDTQYF; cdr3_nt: TGCAGCGCCTGGGGAAACACAGATACGCAGTATTTT
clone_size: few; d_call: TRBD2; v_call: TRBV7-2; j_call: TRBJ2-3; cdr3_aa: CASSWVGTSGSTDTQYF; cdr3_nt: TGTGCCAGCAGCTGGGTAGGGACTAGCGGAAGCACAGATACGCAGTATTTT
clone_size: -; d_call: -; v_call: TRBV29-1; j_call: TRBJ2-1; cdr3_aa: CSVERKGSYNEQFF; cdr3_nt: TGCAGCGTTGAACGGAAGGGCTCCTACAATGAGCAGTTCTTC
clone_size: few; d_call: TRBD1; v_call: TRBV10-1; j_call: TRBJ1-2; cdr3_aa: CASSYLLQGSGGYTF; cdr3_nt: TGCGCCAGCAGTTATTTGTTACAGGGGTCGGGAGGCTACACCTTC
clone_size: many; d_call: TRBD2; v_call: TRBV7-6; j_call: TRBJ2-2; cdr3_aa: CASSSETGGPGELFF; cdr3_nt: TGTGCCAGCAGCTCCGAGACGGGAGGGCCCGGGGAGCTGTTTTTT
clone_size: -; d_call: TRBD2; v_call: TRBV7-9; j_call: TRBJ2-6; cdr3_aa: CASAGSWASGISGANVLTF; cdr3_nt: TGTGCCAGTGCTGGGAGTTGGGCTAGCGGGATATCTGGGGCCAACGTCCTGACTTTC
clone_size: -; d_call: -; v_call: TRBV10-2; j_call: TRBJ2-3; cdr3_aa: CASSSRATDTQYF; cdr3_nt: TGCGCCAGCAGCAGTCGGGCGACAGATACGCAGTATTTT
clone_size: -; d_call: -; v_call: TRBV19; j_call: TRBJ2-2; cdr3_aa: CASRPAANTGELFF; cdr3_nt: TGTGCCAGTAGACCTGCCGCGAACACCGGGGAGCTGTTTTTT
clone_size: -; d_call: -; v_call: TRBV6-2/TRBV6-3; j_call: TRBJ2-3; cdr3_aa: CASSYRSRGTDTQYF; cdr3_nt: TGTGCCAGCAGTTATAGGTCGCGGGGAACAGATACGCAGTATTTT
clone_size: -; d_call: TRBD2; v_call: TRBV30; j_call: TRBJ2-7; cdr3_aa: CAWSLAGARSYEQYF; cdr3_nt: TGTGCCTGGAGTCTAGCGGGAGCCCGCTCCTACGAGCAGTACTTC